The rows below give T cell receptor beta chains drawn from one sample of a study of T cell repertoires in cytomegalovirus infection. TCRdb ran MiXCR on the reads and lists one entry per CDR3 protein. The data hold 570,000 or so distinct CDR3 sequences, with over 35% observed a single time. These TCRs are of unknown antigen specificity. The sequences come from cultured PBMCs, collected from culture after CMV antigen stimulation. The receptors originated from a human donor in good health (CMV status not recorded). Some clones in this sample may be carry-over from other donors' samples. Both conserved end residues are part of each CDR3. A D gene is named only where the DNA matches it firmly. Clone sizes are given selectively: once, few, many, or a class where the clone is expanded.

D gene | CDR3 length | J gene | V gene | clone size | CDR3 DNA | CDR3 protein
TRBD2 | 17 | TRBJ2-3 | TRBV6-6 | - | TGTGCCAGCAGTTACTCGAGCCCTAGCGGGGGCAGAGATACGCAGTATTTT | CASSYSSPSGGRDTQYF
TRBD2 | 15 | TRBJ2-5 | TRBV7-2 | - | TGTGCCAGCAGGTGGACTAGCGGGAACCAAGAGACCCAGTACTTC | CASRWTSGNQETQYF
- | 15 | TRBJ1-5 | TRBV7-8 | many | TGTGCCAGCAGCCCGAGGCCGTCACGCAATCAGCCCCAGCATTTT | CASSPRPSRNQPQHF
- | 13 | TRBJ1-5 | TRBV27 | few | TGTGCCAGCACCTCAGGGGTAGGGCAGCCCCAGCATTTT | CASTSGVGQPQHF
- | 16 | TRBJ1-5 | TRBV20-1 | few | TGCAGTGCTAGGGCCGGACAGAGACTGAGCAATCAGCCCCAGCATTTT | CSARAGQRLSNQPQHF
- | 14 | TRBJ2-1 | TRBV6-2/TRBV6-3 | - | TGTGCCAGCAGTTACGGCTTAAGCGGGAATGAGCAGTTCTTC | CASSYGLSGNEQFF
TRBD2 | 17 | TRBJ2-3 | TRBV7-2 | many | TGTGCCAGCAGCTTATCAGAGCGGGAGTGGGGCACAGATACGCAGTATTTT | CASSLSEREWGTDTQYF
- | 17 | TRBJ1-3 | TRBV15 | few | TGTGCCACCAGCAGATCCAGGACTCCTAGATCTGGAAACACCATATATTTT | CATSRSRTPRSGNTIYF
TRBD2 | 13 | TRBJ2-1 | TRBV10-3 | few | TGTGCCATCTCCGCGGGAGTCTCCAATGAGCAGTTCTTC | CAISAGVSNEQFF
- | 14 | TRBJ2-7 | TRBV12-3/TRBV12-4 | - | TGTGCCAGCAGTTTGGGCGGGTTAAGGTACGAGCAGTACTTC | CASSLGGLRYEQYF
TRBD1 | 16 | TRBJ2-1 | TRBV19 | - | TGTGCCAGTAGTCCCGGAGGGACAGGGGGCTGGAATGAGCAGTTCTTC | CASSPGGTGGWNEQFF
- | 16 | TRBJ2-7 | TRBV7-2 | many | TGTGCCAGCAGCTTACACCAGTCGGACACGTCCTACGAGCAGTACTTC | CASSLHQSDTSYEQYF
TRBD1 | 17 | TRBJ2-6 | TRBV6-5 | few | TGTGCCAGCAGCATACAGGGGGTGGGCTCTGGGGCCAACGTCCTGACTTTC | CASSIQGVGSGANVLTF
- | 16 | TRBJ1-5 | TRBV7-2 | - | TGTGCCAGCAGCTTAGGGGGGGGGTATCTGGGTCAGCCCCAGCATTTT | CASSLGGGYLGQPQHF
- | 13 | TRBJ1-1 | TRBV29-1 | - | TGCAGCGCCCGTGGACAGCTTAACACTGAAGCTTTCTTT | CSARGQLNTEAFF
- | 18 | TRBJ2-1 | TRBV10-3 | - | TGTTCCATCAGTGATTTTCGGACGGCCTCGTATTACTCCAATGAGCAGTTCTTC | CSISDFRTASYYSNEQFF
TRBD2 | 15 | TRBJ2-7 | TRBV6-1 | many | TGTGCCAGCAGTAGAAGCGGGGGCGGAACCTACGAGCAGTACTTC | CASSRSGGGTYEQYF
TRBD1 | 13 | TRBJ1-6 | TRBV10-3 | few | TGTGCCTCACAGGGACAGGACAATTCACCCCTCCACTTT | CASQGQDNSPLHF
- | 15 | TRBJ2-3 | TRBV4-1 | - | TGCGCCAGCAGCCACAGCCTTGGGGCCACAGATACGCAGTATTTT | CASSHSLGATDTQYF
- | 13 | TRBJ2-1 | TRBV19 | many | TGTGCCAGTAGTATCGGTGGCTACAATGAGCAGTTCTTC | CASSIGGYNEQFF
- | 12 | TRBJ2-3 | TRBV7-9 | few | TGTGCCAGCAGATCCAACCTAGATACGCAGTATTTT | CASRSNLDTQYF
TRBD1 | 13 | TRBJ1-6 | TRBV20-1 | - | TGCAGTGCTAGAGGGACAGGGAATTCACCCCTCCACTTT | CSARGTGNSPLHF
- | 15 | TRBJ1-5 | TRBV6-8 | - | TGTGCCAGCAGTCGGACTTTCTATAGCAATCAGCCCCAGCATTTT | CASSRTFYSNQPQHF
TRBD1 | 14 | TRBJ1-6 | TRBV25-1 | few | TGTGCCAGCAACCGACAGGGTGGTAATTCACCCCTCCACTTT | CASNRQGGNSPLHF
- | 15 | TRBJ2-2 | TRBV19 | few | TGTGCCAGTAGTATCTCTGGTGGGGTAACGGGGGAGCTGTTTTTT | CASSISGGVTGELFF
- | 15 | TRBJ2-3 | TRBV11-3 | few | TGTGCCAGCAGCCCTGGGGAAACCACGGGAGATACGCAGTATTTT | CASSPGETTGDTQYF
- | 13 | TRBJ1-6 | TRBV7-2 | - | TGTGCCAGCATGGAGAATGGCAATTCACCCCTCCACTTT | CASMENGNSPLHF
- | 13 | TRBJ1-1 | TRBV7-2 | - | TGTGCCAGCAGCTTAGTATATGGGGTCGGTGCTTTCTTT | CASSLVYGVGAFF
- | 13 | TRBJ2-5 | TRBV12-3/TRBV12-4 | - | TGTGCCAGCAGTCCACAGGGTGAGGGGACCCAGTACTTC | CASSPQGEGTQYF
TRBD2 | 13 | TRBJ2-4 | TRBV7-2 | - | TGTGCCAGCAGCTTCCGGGAGCGGGGTATTCAGTACTTC | CASSFRERGIQYF
TRBD1 | 12 | TRBJ1-1 | TRBV10-3 | - | TGTGCCAGCGGGACAGCTAACACTGAAGCTTTCTTT | CASGTANTEAFF
- | 14 | TRBJ2-3 | TRBV6-5 | - | TGTGCCACCTCCACGAGCGGTCCGGTAGATACGCAGTATTTT | CATSTSGPVDTQYF
- | 17 | TRBJ2-1 | TRBV4-3 | - | TGCGCCAGCAGCCAAGATCTGCCAGGAGCCTCCTACAATGAGCAGTTCTTC | CASSQDLPGASYNEQFF
- | 14 | TRBJ1-5 | TRBV7-2 | few | TGTGCCAGCAGCTTAGTGACAGATAATCAGCCCCAGCATTTT | CASSLVTDNQPQHF
- | 18 | TRBJ1-6 | TRBV6-6 | - | TGTGCCAGCAGTCCGTATCAGGGTTACGGAGGGGAAGGATCACCCCTCCACTTT | CASSPYQGYGGEGSPLHF
- | 14 | TRBJ2-7 | TRBV7-8 | - | TGTGCCAGCAGCCTCTTTACTGGGGCAGGCGAGCAGTACTTC | CASSLFTGAGEQYF
- | 13 | TRBJ1-2 | TRBV7-2 | many | TGTGCCAGCAGCTTAGATTTCAGCTATGGCTACACCTTC | CASSLDFSYGYTF
- | 16 | TRBJ1-2 | TRBV7-4 | - | TGTGCCAGCAGCTTTGACTCCGAGCCTCTGAACTATGGCTACACCTTC | CASSFDSEPLNYGYTF